The present entry profiles one T cell receptor (beta chain) with its context. In the authors' workflow: Cell counts per sample came from amplifying reference gene primers. Produced via immunoSEQ multiplex PCR; TCRdb's table is partial and in-frame only. From that table come the V and J calls and clone size; the DNA was used to work out D and trimming. The data hold 250,000 to 350,000 clones, with over 75% observed a single time. The source of the sample is a study of blood T cell repertoires in COVID-19. V was clipped by 5 bases and J by 4 bases, with 14 bases between them. The CDR3 spans 15 residues. Per the germline V gene, CDR1 is SGHTA and CDR2 is FQGTGA.

The sequenced material came from PBMCs or T cells enriched from blood (not recorded which). The receptor's source is a woman aged 30 to 39 who had recovered from COVID-19. The rearrangement uses TRBV7-3 and TRBJ2-2; perhaps TRBD2 as D (6 bases). In DNA form, the CDR3 reads TGTGCCAGCAGCCTATCTAGCGTCCCCACCGGGGAGCTGTTTTTT. It yields the protein CASSLSSVPTGELFF.